The rows below give T cell receptor beta chains drawn from one sample of a study of shared T cell receptors in the human thymus. Profiled with immunoSEQ multiplex PCR; TCRdb holds only in-frame clones, not every one. The sample has 500,000 to 550,000 clones, approximately 80% seen once. This same sample was also part of a study on human thymus T cells.

The sequenced sample was thymocytes. The source of these receptors is a boy in the first two years of life with a congenital heart defect. The CDR3 runs from the conserved cysteine through the conserved F or W. Fields, in order: V gene, clone size, J gene, D gene, CDR3 protein, CDR3 DNA. The D gene is left open where the match is weak. Clone size is not always given. Where it is, it says once, few, many or a class for expanded clones.

V gene: TRBV12-5
clone size: .
J gene: TRBJ2-6
D gene: .
CDR3 protein: CASGLVPGEGANVLTF
CDR3 DNA: TGTGCTAGTGGTTTGGTACCCGGGGAAGGGGCCAACGTCCTGACTTTC

V gene: TRBV2
clone size: .
J gene: TRBJ2-5
D gene: TRBD1
CDR3 protein: CASERGPGQGVTGETQYF
CDR3 DNA: TGTGCCAGCGAGCGGGGGCCGGGACAGGGGGTAACCGGGGAGACCCAGTACTTC

V gene: TRBV4-3
clone size: .
J gene: TRBJ2-7
D gene: .
CDR3 protein: CASSQVGLFDEDEQYF
CDR3 DNA: TGCGCCAGCAGCCAAGTGGGTCTCTTCGATGAGGACGAGCAGTACTTC

V gene: TRBV7-8
clone size: .
J gene: TRBJ2-3
D gene: .
CDR3 protein: CASSATASTDTQYF
CDR3 DNA: TGTGCCAGCAGCGCGACAGCTAGCACAGATACGCAGTATTTT

V gene: TRBV19
clone size: few
J gene: TRBJ1-1
D gene: TRBD1
CDR3 protein: CASIPDRGLDTEAFF
CDR3 DNA: TGTGCCAGTATTCCTGACAGGGGGCTGGACACTGAAGCTTTCTTT

V gene: TRBV5-8
clone size: few
J gene: TRBJ2-7
D gene: TRBD1
CDR3 protein: CASSSGTGDGDEQYF
CDR3 DNA: TGTGCCAGCAGCTCCGGGACAGGGGATGGGGACGAGCAGTACTTC

V gene: TRBV7-8
clone size: .
J gene: TRBJ2-4
D gene: TRBD1
CDR3 protein: CASSSRQGGNIQYF
CDR3 DNA: TGTGCCAGCAGCTCGCGACAGGGTGGAAACATTCAGTACTTC

V gene: TRBV14
clone size: .
J gene: TRBJ2-7
D gene: .
CDR3 protein: CASSQDRYRDHEQYF
CDR3 DNA: TGTGCCAGCAGCCAAGATAGGTACAGGGACCACGAGCAGTACTTC

V gene: TRBV6-6
clone size: .
J gene: TRBJ2-5
D gene: .
CDR3 protein: CASSYSGGAQETQYF
CDR3 DNA: TGTGCCAGCAGTTATAGCGGAGGGGCCCAAGAGACCCAGTACTTC

V gene: TRBV28
clone size: .
J gene: TRBJ2-7
D gene: .
CDR3 protein: CASSLGTAVQGF
CDR3 DNA: TGTGCCAGCAGTTTAGGCACAGCAGTCCAGGGGTTC

V gene: TRBV30
clone size: once
J gene: TRBJ2-2
D gene: TRBD2
CDR3 protein: CAGLAGNNTGELFF
CDR3 DNA: TGTGCCGGCCTAGCGGGGAATAACACCGGGGAGCTGTTTTTT

V gene: TRBV7-8
clone size: once
J gene: TRBJ2-3
D gene: TRBD1
CDR3 protein: CASSLGTASTDTQYF
CDR3 DNA: TGTGCCAGCAGCTTGGGGACAGCGAGCACAGATACGCAGTATTTT

V gene: TRBV14
clone size: .
J gene: TRBJ2-3
D gene: TRBD2
CDR3 protein: CASSPGLAWDTQYF
CDR3 DNA: TGTGCCAGCAGCCCCGGACTAGCATGGGATACGCAGTATTTT

V gene: TRBV29-1
clone size: .
J gene: TRBJ2-3
D gene: TRBD2
CDR3 protein: CSVGPPAGEGDTQYF
CDR3 DNA: TGCAGCGTTGGACCCCCGGCCGGGGAGGGAGATACGCAGTATTTT

V gene: TRBV5-8
clone size: .
J gene: TRBJ1-4
D gene: .
CDR3 protein: CASSPSRVCNEKLFF
CDR3 DNA: TGTGCCAGCAGTCCCTCCCGGGTCTGTAATGAAAAACTGTTTTTT

V gene: TRBV5-6
clone size: .
J gene: TRBJ2-1
D gene: .
CDR3 protein: CASSLGLRNYNEQFF
CDR3 DNA: TGTGCCAGCAGCTTGGGATTGCGGAATTACAATGAGCAGTTCTTC

V gene: TRBV7-9
clone size: .
J gene: TRBJ2-5
D gene: TRBD2
CDR3 protein: CASSLVHTTPGLAYAQYF
CDR3 DNA: TGTGCCAGCAGCTTAGTACATACTACTCCGGGACTAGCCTATGCCCAGTACTTC

V gene: TRBV27
clone size: few
J gene: TRBJ2-3
D gene: TRBD2
CDR3 protein: CASSPMGVAGSRGTDTQYF
CDR3 DNA: TGTGCCAGCAGTCCAATGGGGGTAGCGGGAAGCAGGGGCACAGATACGCAGTATTTT

V gene: TRBV4-3
clone size: .
J gene: TRBJ2-7
D gene: .
CDR3 protein: CASSQLYEGLYEQYF
CDR3 DNA: TGCGCCAGCAGCCAACTCTATGAGGGACTTTACGAGCAGTACTTC

V gene: TRBV4-1
clone size: .
J gene: TRBJ1-1
D gene: .
CDR3 protein: CASSQEWRRRNTEAFF
CDR3 DNA: TGCGCCAGCAGCCAAGAGTGGCGGCGGAGGAACACTGAAGCTTTCTTT

V gene: TRBV29-1
clone size: few
J gene: TRBJ1-4
D gene: .
CDR3 protein: CSVGGGHSNEKLFF
CDR3 DNA: TGCAGCGTCGGCGGGGGGCATAGTAATGAAAAACTGTTTTTT

V gene: TRBV11-2
clone size: .
J gene: TRBJ2-1
D gene: TRBD2
CDR3 protein: CASSSRTSGRSEQFF
CDR3 DNA: TGTGCCAGCAGCTCGCGGACTAGCGGGAGAAGTGAGCAGTTCTTC

V gene: TRBV5-6
clone size: .
J gene: TRBJ2-1
D gene: TRBD2
CDR3 protein: CASSFLKRESNEQFF
CDR3 DNA: TGTGCCAGCAGCTTTCTAAAGCGGGAGAGCAATGAGCAGTTCTTC

V gene: TRBV4-1
clone size: .
J gene: TRBJ2-7
D gene: TRBD1
CDR3 protein: CASSQVRDRGYEQYF
CDR3 DNA: TGCGCCAGCAGCCAAGTGAGGGACAGGGGCTACGAGCAGTACTTC

V gene: TRBV6-6
clone size: .
J gene: TRBJ2-7
D gene: .
CDR3 protein: CASRELQVTYEQYF
CDR3 DNA: TGTGCCAGCAGGGAACTGCAGGTAACCTACGAGCAGTACTTC

V gene: TRBV6-5
clone size: once
J gene: TRBJ1-1
D gene: .
CDR3 protein: CASQTVTEAFF
CDR3 DNA: TGTGCCAGCCAAACGGTCACTGAAGCTTTCTTT

V gene: TRBV5-6
clone size: .
J gene: TRBJ2-6
D gene: TRBD1
CDR3 protein: CASSLVQGASGANVLTF
CDR3 DNA: TGTGCCAGCAGCTTGGTTCAGGGGGCCTCTGGGGCCAACGTCCTGACTTTC

V gene: TRBV30
clone size: once
J gene: TRBJ2-1
D gene: TRBD2
CDR3 protein: CAWSPAPGLAGPYNEQFF
CDR3 DNA: TGTGCCTGGAGTCCAGCCCCGGGACTAGCGGGGCCCTACAATGAGCAGTTCTTC

V gene: TRBV6-5
clone size: .
J gene: TRBJ2-7
D gene: TRBD2
CDR3 protein: CASTLLAGASYEQYF
CDR3 DNA: TGTGCCAGCACCCTACTAGCGGGAGCTTCCTACGAGCAGTACTTC

V gene: TRBV28
clone size: few
J gene: TRBJ1-5
D gene: TRBD1
CDR3 protein: CASRPGTGYNQPQHF
CDR3 DNA: TGTGCCAGCAGGCCCGGGACAGGGTACAATCAGCCCCAGCATTTT

V gene: TRBV27
clone size: .
J gene: TRBJ2-7
D gene: TRBD1
CDR3 protein: CASLLDRGAYEQYF
CDR3 DNA: TGTGCCAGCCTCCTGGACAGGGGGGCCTACGAGCAGTACTTC

V gene: TRBV9
clone size: .
J gene: TRBJ1-1
D gene: .
CDR3 protein: CASSVVGRENTEAFF
CDR3 DNA: TGTGCCAGCAGCGTAGTGGGCAGAGAGAACACTGAAGCTTTCTTT

V gene: TRBV28
clone size: .
J gene: TRBJ2-7
D gene: TRBD1
CDR3 protein: CASGGGSDRDDEQYF
CDR3 DNA: TGTGCCAGCGGCGGAGGATCTGACAGGGACGACGAGCAGTACTTC

V gene: TRBV5-8
clone size: once
J gene: TRBJ2-7
D gene: .
CDR3 protein: CASSQGRGYEQYF
CDR3 DNA: TGTGCCAGCTCCCAAGGCCGCGGGTACGAGCAGTACTTC

V gene: TRBV7-9
clone size: once
J gene: TRBJ1-2
D gene: .
CDR3 protein: CASSLVWATGNYGYTF
CDR3 DNA: TGTGCCAGCAGCTTAGTATGGGCAACAGGGAACTATGGCTACACCTTC

V gene: TRBV11-2
clone size: .
J gene: TRBJ2-7
D gene: TRBD1
CDR3 protein: CASSLDTDRGLSYEQYF
CDR3 DNA: TGTGCCAGCAGCTTAGACACCGACAGGGGGCTCTCCTACGAGCAGTACTTC

V gene: TRBV27
clone size: .
J gene: TRBJ2-1
D gene: TRBD2
CDR3 protein: CASSPQLANPYNEQFF
CDR3 DNA: TGTGCCAGCAGTCCACAACTAGCGAACCCCTACAATGAGCAGTTCTTC

V gene: TRBV15
clone size: .
J gene: TRBJ2-3
D gene: .
CDR3 protein: CATSSYRVDTQYF
CDR3 DNA: TGTGCCACCAGCAGCTACAGGGTAGATACGCAGTATTTT

V gene: TRBV28
clone size: few
J gene: TRBJ2-1
D gene: .
CDR3 protein: CASSLIAGFYNEQFF
CDR3 DNA: TGTGCCAGCAGTTTAATCGCGGGGTTCTACAATGAGCAGTTCTTC

V gene: TRBV29-1
clone size: .
J gene: TRBJ2-2
D gene: TRBD2
CDR3 protein: CSVAGGLTGELFF
CDR3 DNA: TGCAGCGTGGCGGGGGGCCTTACCGGGGAGCTGTTTTTT

V gene: TRBV28
clone size: once
J gene: TRBJ1-5
D gene: .
CDR3 protein: CASSRGTDPNSNQPQHF
CDR3 DNA: TGTGCCAGCAGCCGGGGGACGGACCCCAATAGCAATCAGCCCCAGCATTTT

V gene: TRBV4-3
clone size: once
J gene: TRBJ1-2
D gene: TRBD1
CDR3 protein: CASSQGEKGAYGYTF
CDR3 DNA: TGCGCCAGCAGCCAAGGGGAGAAGGGGGCTTATGGCTACACCTTC

V gene: TRBV6-1
clone size: .
J gene: TRBJ2-7
D gene: .
CDR3 protein: CASSVAPYEQYF
CDR3 DNA: TGTGCCAGCAGTGTGGCACCCTACGAGCAGTACTTC

V gene: TRBV7-2
clone size: .
J gene: TRBJ2-1
D gene: .
CDR3 protein: CASSLYAAPTYNEQFF
CDR3 DNA: TGTGCCAGCAGCCTTTACGCGGCGCCAACCTACAATGAGCAGTTCTTC

V gene: TRBV28
clone size: .
J gene: TRBJ2-1
D gene: .
CDR3 protein: CASSFVAVSYNEQFF
CDR3 DNA: TGTGCCAGCAGTTTCGTAGCGGTCTCCTACAATGAGCAGTTCTTC

V gene: TRBV21-1
clone size: .
J gene: TRBJ1-2
D gene: .
CDR3 protein: CASSEQKRGQISNYGYTF
CDR3 DNA: TGTGCCAGCAGCGAACAAAAACGGGGACAGATATCAAACTATGGCTACACCTTC

V gene: TRBV7-8
clone size: .
J gene: TRBJ1-4
D gene: .
CDR3 protein: CASSFEGVNEKLFF
CDR3 DNA: TGTGCCAGCAGTTTTGAGGGGGTAAATGAAAAACTGTTTTTT

V gene: TRBV19
clone size: .
J gene: TRBJ2-4
D gene: .
CDR3 protein: CASSIGGVGLAKNIQYF
CDR3 DNA: TGTGCCAGTAGTATAGGGGGGGTAGGGCTAGCCAAAAACATTCAGTACTTC

V gene: TRBV6-4
clone size: .
J gene: TRBJ2-7
D gene: .
CDR3 protein: CASSDAPSVQRPTEQYF
CDR3 DNA: TGTGCCAGCAGTGACGCCCCTAGCGTACAGAGACCTACTGAGCAGTACTTC

V gene: TRBV25-1
clone size: .
J gene: TRBJ2-5
D gene: TRBD1
CDR3 protein: CASDSRRTGGQETQYF
CDR3 DNA: TGTGCCAGCGATTCGAGACGCACAGGGGGTCAAGAGACCCAGTACTTC

V gene: TRBV5-5
clone size: .
J gene: TRBJ1-5
D gene: .
CDR3 protein: CASSLTGLNQPQHF
CDR3 DNA: TGTGCCAGCAGCTTGACAGGGTTGAATCAGCCCCAGCATTTT

V gene: TRBV30
clone size: .
J gene: TRBJ1-2
D gene: TRBD1
CDR3 protein: CAWRTGDLYGYTF
CDR3 DNA: TGTGCCTGGAGGACAGGGGATCTCTATGGCTACACCTTC

V gene: TRBV19
clone size: once
J gene: TRBJ1-1
D gene: .
CDR3 protein: CASSGPGTSFLNTEAFF
CDR3 DNA: TGTGCCAGTAGTGGACCCGGGACAAGTTTTCTGAACACTGAAGCTTTCTTT